This T cell receptor (beta chain) came from a study of T cells in Graves' hyperthyroidism and ophthalmopathy. The CDR3 spans 20 residues. V was clipped by 4 bases and J by 2 bases; unmatched bases: 16. Amplification of TCR beta CDR3 regions was performed using RNA transcripts as template. HTBI primers were used for first-round RT-PCR of the TCR CDR3. TCRdb recomputed calls from the multiplex PCR reads with MiXCR, one row per CDR3 protein. This table has around 340,000 distinct CDR3 sequences, over 15% appearing once. This clonotype was picked up many times. The sequence derives from a man aged 25 to 45 with Graves' hyperthyroidism. The chain has TRBV12-3 or TRBV12-4 and TRBJ2-3, with 12 bases lining up with TRBD1. The material sequenced was blood. The CDR3 spells CASSSLGTGGQMPNTDTQYF. The CDR3, as DNA: TGTGCCAGCAGTTCTCTCGGGACAGGGGGCCAAATGCCCAACACAGATACGCAGTATTTT.